Below, 27 T cell receptor beta chains from the same sample are listed, as sequenced in a study of breast tumors, draining lymph nodes, adjacent tissues. Via MiXCR, TCRdb re-called the multiplex PCR reads, giving one row per CDR3 protein. The sample contains some 110,000 distinct CDR3 sequences, roughly 29% of which appear only once. Breast cancer patients provided tissue from their axillary draining lymph nodes. Specimen: axillary lymph node tissue. Receptors were obtained from a female donor with breast cancer. Some clones in this sample may be carry-over from other donors' samples.

Note on this clonotype: The junction does not match germline at one end; this may be a read error. The rearrangement links TRBV29-1 to TRBJ2-1, with D uncertain. CDR3 length: 13 residues. The germline gives CDR1 SQVTM, CDR2 ANQGSEA. CDR3 bases: TGCGGCGTTTACTTTATACTGTTCAATGAGCAGTTCTTC. This gives the protein CGVYFILFNEQFF.

This clonotype was recorded only once. This chain uses TRBV20-1 with TRBJ1-5, with TRBD1 as a possible D gene (6 bases). Germline V gene lookup returns CDR1 DFQATT and CDR2 SNEGSKA (reference sequence). The CDR3 extends over 13 amino acids. With 3 bases removed from V and 7 bases from J, the gap between germline ends came to 13 bases. The CDR3 region is CSASSGGGQPQHF. CDR3 bases: TGCAGTGCTAGCAGCGGAGGGGGACAGCCCCAGCATTTT.

This clonotype was picked up many times. V is TRBV20-1 and J is TRBJ2-2, with 8 bases aligning to TRBD1. Germline V lookup: CDR1 DFQATT, CDR2 SNEGSKA (reference sequence). V was clipped by 5 bases and J by 3 bases; unmatched bases: 5. The CDR3 is 14 residues long. The CDR3 loop reads CSAVKDRDTGELFF. DNA for the CDR3: TGCAGTGCTGTGAAGGACAGGGACACCGGGGAGCTGTTTTTT.

About this clonotype itself: Germline is not matched at one junction end, which may reflect a read error. The genes are TRBV24-1 and TRBJ2-3; 8 positions agree with TRBD1. CDR1 and CDR2 from the germline V gene are KGHDR and SFDVKD. The CDR3 runs 13 residues. This chain's CDR3 is CTTNDWTGIVQYF. For the CDR3, the DNA is TGTACCACCAATGATTGGACAGGGATAGTGCAGTATTTT.

This clonotype was counted ten times or more. The rearrangement links TRBV5-1 to TRBJ1-3; D not resolved. The CDR3 runs to 14 residues. V was shortened by 1 base and J by 3 bases, with 8 bases between the two germline ends. Germline V gives CDR1 SGHRS, CDR2 YFSETQ. The CDR3 DNA is TGCGCCAGCAGCTTGACGGGTAGTGGAAACACCATATATTTT. Its translation: CASSLTGSGNTIYF.

This clonotype was detected many times. CDR3 nucleotide sequence: TGTGCCAGCTCCTGGGGAATTGAGCAGTTCTTC. Amino acid sequence: CASSWGIEQFF. The chain combines TRBV5-6 with TRBJ2-1; D is unresolved. The CDR3 contains 11 residues. CDR1 is SGHDT, CDR2 YYEEEE, per germline. V was shortened by 7 bases and J by 9 bases, with 11 bases between the two germline ends.

This clonotype was counted many times. This chain's CDR3 is CSATKPISYNEQFF. CDR3 bases: TGCAGTGCTACGAAGCCGATCTCCTACAATGAGCAGTTCTTC. The J gene is TRBJ2-1, the V gene TRBV20-1; no clear D. Trimming removed 4 bases from V and 0 bases from J, with 10 bases in between. CDR1 is DFQATT and CDR2 is SNEGSKA in the germline V gene (reference sequence). The CDR3 length is 14 residues.

This clonotype was found many times. The V gene is TRBV6-6, the J gene TRBJ1-5; D is unclear. Germline loops: CDR1 MNHNY, CDR2 SVGAGI (reference sequence). Trimming left V 5 bases short and J 7 bases short, with 18 bases between. The CDR3 length is 15 residues. This CDR3 reads CASSHVGLREQPQHF. The DNA of the CDR3 is TGTGCCAGCAGTCACGTTGGACTACGGGAGCAGCCCCAGCATTTT.

This clonotype was observed at least ten times. The conserved phenylalanine or tryptophan normally closing the CDR3 is absent here, so this likely arose from a read error. The chain has TRBV6-5 and TRBJ2-7, with 11 bases that match TRBD2. V lost 4 bases, J lost 7 bases, and 15 bases stayed unmatched. Germline CDR1 and CDR2: MNHEY and SVGAGI. The CDR3 consists of 17 residues. In nucleotides, the CDR3 is TGTGCCAGCAGTTCTTTCTGGACTAGCGGGTCTCCGGGGGAGCAGTACCTC. It translates to CASSSFWTSGSPGEQYL.

In this sample, this clonotype turned up a few times. A much more abundant neighbour one base away suggests this may be a read error. The chain uses TRBV5-8 and TRBJ1-2; 7 positions agree with TRBD1. CDR3 length equals 15 residues. Germline V gene sequence: CDR1 SGHTS, CDR2 YDEGEE. The J segment lost 4 bases and the V segment lost 4 bases, leaving 10 bases of the junction unmatched. As DNA, the CDR3 is TGTGCCAGCAGCACGGGACAGTCACTGAGCTATGGCTACACCTTC. As protein: CASSTGQSLSYGYTF.

This clonotype was observed at least ten times. This clone may be a read error of a much larger clone one base away. The chain recombines TRBV20-1 with TRBJ1-3; a weak D match, TRBD1 (5 bases). The CDR3 is made up of 14 amino acids. Trimming took off 0 bases at V and 2 bases at J, with 8 bases between the two ends. Germline V lookup: CDR1 DFQATT, CDR2 SNEGSKA (reference sequence). The CDR3, as DNA: TGCAGTGCTAGAGATGGGGGTCCTGGAAACACCATATATTTT. Protein: CSARDGGPGNTIYF.

This clonotype was recorded many times. V is TRBV6-6 and J is TRBJ2-7; 8 bases agree with TRBD1. J gave up 5 bases and V 8 bases, and 14 bases lay outside the gene matches. This CDR3 contains 15 residues. Germline assignment: CDR1 MNHNY and CDR2 SVGAGI (reference sequence). This CDR3 is CASGTGGTRSDEQYF. CDR3 DNA sequence: TGTGCCAGCGGAACAGGGGGGACGAGGAGTGACGAGCAGTACTTC.

This clonotype was picked up a small number of times. This sequence may be a read error, since a much larger clone differs from it by one base. This chain connects TRBV6-5 to TRBJ1-5; 7 bases match TRBD1. The CDR3 is 15 residues long. V shed 6 bases and J 2 bases; nucleotides not matched to a gene: 7. The V gene's germline CDR1 is MNHEY and CDR2 SVGAGI. CDR3 bases: TGTGCCAGCAGCCCGGACAGGAGTGGCAATCAGCCCCAGCATTTT. Protein: CASSPDRSGNQPQHF.

This clonotype appeared many times. The chain carries TRBV20-1 and TRBJ2-5; no definite D call. Germline V lookup: CDR1 DFQATT, CDR2 SNEGSKA (reference sequence). V shed 5 bases and J shed 2 bases, with 12 bases lying between them. There are 13 residues in the CDR3. The CDR3 coding sequence is TGCAGTGCTTTCCGGGCTCCACAAGAGACCCAGTACTTC. This translates into CSAFRAPQETQYF.

On this clonotype itself: A much larger clone differs from this one at a single base, so this may be a read error. This chain uses TRBV28 with TRBJ2-2, with 9 bases that match TRBD2. This CDR3 region has 15 residues. CDR1 and CDR2 from the germline V gene are MDHEN and SYDVKM. The CDR3 DNA sequence: TGTGCCAGCAGGACTAGCGGAGCCAACACCAGGGAGCTGTTTTTT. Protein sequence: CASRTSGANTRELFF.

The J gene is TRBJ1-2, the V gene TRBV15; D is unclear. The CDR3 is 13 amino acids. The V gene lost 3 bases and the J gene lost 4 bases, with 9 bases spanning the gap. Germline V gene lookup returns CDR1 LNHNV and CDR2 YYDKDF (reference sequence). CDR3 DNA: TGTGCCACCAGCAGCGGGGAAGGCTATGGCTACACCTTC. It yields the protein CATSSGEGYGYTF.

This clonotype was counted ten times or more. A read error may be the cause here, since a much bigger clone is one base away. The chain recombines TRBV20-1 with TRBJ1-2; no clear D gene. V was cut by 1 base and J by 10 bases, with 16 bases left in between. The germline gives CDR1 DFQATT, CDR2 SNEGSKA (reference sequence). The CDR3 totals 13 residues. This chain's CDR3 is CSARVVTSLAYTF. The CDR3 DNA reads as TGCAGTGCTAGAGTGGTCACATCTCTTGCCTACACCTTC.

This clonotype was counted many times. The CDR3 here is CASSQGSGGNQPQHF. The CDR3 region has the DNA TGTGCCAGCAGCCAAGGATCAGGGGGCAATCAGCCCCAGCATTTT. V and J are TRBV3-1 and TRBJ1-5; tentative D call: TRBD1 (6 bases). Germline V CDR1 and CDR2: LGHDT, YNNKEL (reference sequence). The CDR3 has 15 residues. V gave up 1 base and J gave up 2 bases, with 9 bases separating them.

Worth noting for this clonotype: This may stem from a read error, because a much larger clone lies one nucleotide away. The CDR3 DNA sequence: TGTGCTAGTGGTTTCCCGGAGTCCGGGGAGCTGTTTTTT. Protein product: CASGFPESGELFF. This chain connects TRBV12-5 to TRBJ2-2; the D is unclear. The germline gives CDR1 LGHNT, CDR2 FRNRAP. V was pared by 3 bases and J by 6 bases, with 8 bases between. The CDR3 covers 13 residues. The full variable domain, rest sourced from reference TRBV12-5 and TRBJ2-2, is DARVTQTPRHKVTEMGQEVTMRCQPILGHNTVFWYRQTMMQGLELLAYFRNRAPLDDSGMPKDRFSAEMPDATLATLKIQPSEPRDSAVYFCASGFPESGELFFGEGSRLTVL.

The rearrangement uses TRBV28 and TRBJ2-3, with D perhaps assigned TRBD1 or TRBD2 (5 bases each). CDR3 length: 14 amino acids. The V gene's germline CDR1 is MDHEN and CDR2 SYDVKM. Trimming removed 5 bases from V and 6 bases from J, with 15 bases in between. Here the CDR3 reads CASSPGTHGDTQYF. As DNA, the CDR3 is TGTGCCAGCAGTCCAGGGACCCACGGGGATACGCAGTATTTT. Based on the CDR3 plus reference TRBV28 and TRBJ2-3, the full variable domain is DVKVTQSSRYLVKRTGEKVFLECVQDMDHENMFWYRQDPGLGLRLIYFSYDVKMKEKGDIPEGYSVSREKKERFSLILESASTNQTSMYLCASSPGTHGDTQYFGPGTRLTVL.

In its sample, this clonotype was seen many times. The chain couples TRBV18 to TRBJ2-5; D could derive from TRBD1 or TRBD2 (5 bases each). This CDR3 is built from 14 residues. Trimming shortened V by 3 bases and J by 4 bases, and 12 bases separated the two germline ends. Germline CDR1 and CDR2: KGHSH and LQKENI. In DNA form, the CDR3 reads TGTGCCAGCTCACCCGGGACCTCGGGAGAGACCCAGTACTTC. This codes for CASSPGTSGETQYF. The variable domain in full, completed from reference TRBV18 and TRBJ2-5, reads NAGVMQNPRHLVRRRGQEARLRCSPMKGHSHVYWYRQLPEEGLKFMVYLQKENIIDESGMPKERFSAEFPKEGPSILRIQQVVRGDSAAYFCASSPGTSGETQYFGPGTRLLVL.

This chain links TRBV4-1 with TRBJ1-6, with a tentative D call TRBD1 (5 bases). V shed 0 bases and J shed 0 bases, with 12 bases lying between them. The CDR3 totals 18 residues. Germline CDR1 reads MGHRA; CDR2 reads YSYEKL. CDR3 bases: TGCGCCAGCAGCCAAGATGGACGGGGGAGCTCCTATAATTCACCCCTCCACTTT. Its translation is CASSQDGRGSSYNSPLHF.

The chain combines TRBV20-1 with TRBJ1-6; 9 nucleotides align to TRBD1. This CDR3 comprises 14 residues. The germline CDR1 and CDR2 sequences are DFQATT and SNEGSKA (reference sequence). With 5 bases clipped from V and 9 bases from J, the junction kept 8 bases outside the gene matches. The CDR3 sequence: CSALSGTGSSPLHF. The CDR3 nucleotides are TGCAGTGCTTTATCCGGGACAGGGTCTTCACCCCTCCACTTT.

In this sample, this clonotype turned up many times. This chain's CDR3 is CASSRPGLVMDEQFF. CDR3 coding DNA: TGTGCCAGCAGCCGACCGGGACTAGTTATGGATGAGCAGTTCTTC. This chain uses TRBV6-5 with TRBJ2-1; 8 bases agree with TRBD2. Germline V lookup: CDR1 MNHEY, CDR2 SVGAGI. The V and J ends lost 6 bases and 8 bases, in that order; junction bases with no gene match: 12. The CDR3 runs to 15 residues.

This clonotype came up a few times. A much larger clone differs from this one at a single base, so this may be a read error. The chain recombines TRBV5-4 with TRBJ2-1; possibly TRBD1 for D (6 bases). CDR1 is SGHNT, CDR2 YYREEE, per germline (reference sequence). The CDR3 contains 12 residues. The V end lost 4 bases, the J end lost 9 bases, and 11 bases lay between the germline ends. CDR3 sequence reads: CASSTWDTEQFF. CDR3 DNA: TGTGCCAGCAGCACCTGGGACACTGAGCAGTTCTTC.

As regards this clonotype: This may come from a read error, since a much larger clone is one base off. The V call is TRBV6-2 or TRBV6-3, the J call TRBJ2-1, with 9 nucleotides matching TRBD1. The germline V gene has CDR1 MNHEY and CDR2 SVGEGT. V gave up 2 bases and J gave up 6 bases; unmatched junction bases: 2. The length of the CDR3 is 14 residues. The CDR3 loop reads CASSYMGQGNEQFF. The CDR3 DNA follows: TGTGCCAGCAGTTACATGGGACAGGGCAATGAGCAGTTCTTC.

This clonotype was seen ten or more times. The rearrangement uses TRBV7-9 and TRBJ2-7; D uncertain. Germline CDR1 is SEHNR and CDR2 is FQNEAQ (reference sequence). The CDR3 runs to 13 residues. V gave up 5 bases and J gave up 3 bases, with 11 bases separating them. CDR3 bases: TGTGCCAGCAGCGCGACAAGTCGCTACGAGCAGTACTTC. It translates to CASSATSRYEQYF.